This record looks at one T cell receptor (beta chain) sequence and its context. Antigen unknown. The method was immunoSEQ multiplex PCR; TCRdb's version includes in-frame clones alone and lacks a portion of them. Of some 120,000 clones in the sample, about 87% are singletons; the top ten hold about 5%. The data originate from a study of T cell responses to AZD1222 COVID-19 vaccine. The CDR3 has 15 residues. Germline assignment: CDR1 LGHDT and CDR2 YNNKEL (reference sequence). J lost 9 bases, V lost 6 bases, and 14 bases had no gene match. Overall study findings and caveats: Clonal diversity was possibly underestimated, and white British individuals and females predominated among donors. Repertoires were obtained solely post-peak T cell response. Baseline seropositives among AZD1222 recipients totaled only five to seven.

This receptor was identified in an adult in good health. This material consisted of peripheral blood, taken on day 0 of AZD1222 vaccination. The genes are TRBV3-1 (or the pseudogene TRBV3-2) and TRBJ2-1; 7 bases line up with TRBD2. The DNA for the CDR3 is TGTGCCAGCAGACCCGGACGGGGGGTAGAAGGTGAGCAGTTCTTC. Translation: CASRPGRGVEGEQFF.